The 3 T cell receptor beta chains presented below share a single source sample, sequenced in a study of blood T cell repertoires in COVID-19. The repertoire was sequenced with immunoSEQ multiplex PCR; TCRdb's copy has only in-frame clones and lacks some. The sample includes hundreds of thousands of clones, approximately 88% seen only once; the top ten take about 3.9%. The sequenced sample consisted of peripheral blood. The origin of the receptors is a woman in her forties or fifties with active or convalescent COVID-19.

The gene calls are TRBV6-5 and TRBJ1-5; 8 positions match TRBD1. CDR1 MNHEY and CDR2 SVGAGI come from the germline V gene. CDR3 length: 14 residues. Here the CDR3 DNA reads TGTGCAAGCGGGCAGGGGGCAAGCAATCAGCCCCAGCATTTT. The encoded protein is CASGQGASNQPQHF.

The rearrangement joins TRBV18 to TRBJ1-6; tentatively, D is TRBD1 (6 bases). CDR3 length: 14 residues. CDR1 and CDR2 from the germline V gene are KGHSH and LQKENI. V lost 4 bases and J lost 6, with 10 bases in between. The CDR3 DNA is TGTGCCAGCTCACTTGACAGGCTTAATTCACCCCTCCACTTT. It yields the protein CASSLDRLNSPLHF.

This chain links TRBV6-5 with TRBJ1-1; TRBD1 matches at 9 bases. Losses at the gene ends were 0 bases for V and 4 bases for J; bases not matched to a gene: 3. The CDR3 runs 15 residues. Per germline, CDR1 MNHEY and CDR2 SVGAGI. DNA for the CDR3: TGTGCCAGCAGTTACTCGACAGGGGGGTCCACTGAAGCTTTCTTT. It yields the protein CASSYSTGGSTEAFF.